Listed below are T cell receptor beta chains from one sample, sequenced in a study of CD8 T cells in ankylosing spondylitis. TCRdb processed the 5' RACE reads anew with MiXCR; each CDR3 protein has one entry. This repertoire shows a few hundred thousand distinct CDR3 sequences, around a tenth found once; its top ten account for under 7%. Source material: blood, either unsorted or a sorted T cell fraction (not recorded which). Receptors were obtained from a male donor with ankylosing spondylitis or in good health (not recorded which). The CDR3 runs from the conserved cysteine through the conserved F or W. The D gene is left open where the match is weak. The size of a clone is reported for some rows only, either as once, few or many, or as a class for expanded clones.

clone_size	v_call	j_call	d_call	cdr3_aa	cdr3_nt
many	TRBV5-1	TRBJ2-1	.	CASSLGEPNEQFF	TGCGCCAGCAGCTTGGGTGAACCCAATGAGCAGTTCTTC
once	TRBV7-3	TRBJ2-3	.	CASSFGGYSTDTQYF	TGTGCCAGCAGCTTCGGCGGATACAGCACAGATACGCAGTATTTT
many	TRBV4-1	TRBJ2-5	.	CASSQLDRETQYF	TGCGCCAGCAGCCAACTAGATCGAGAGACCCAGTACTTC
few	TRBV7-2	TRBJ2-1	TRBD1	CASSLRQGSRNEQFF	TGTGCCAGCAGCTTGAGACAGGGGAGTAGGAATGAGCAGTTCTTC
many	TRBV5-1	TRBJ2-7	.	CASSSPGLGFGSEQYF	TGCGCCAGCAGCTCGCCGGGACTCGGGTTCGGGAGCGAGCAGTACTTC
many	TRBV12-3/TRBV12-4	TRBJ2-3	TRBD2	CASSLVSGASGRTDTQYF	TGTGCCAGCAGTTTAGTTTCCGGGGCTAGCGGACGCACAGATACGCAGTATTTT
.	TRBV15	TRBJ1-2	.	CATSRERLGSSNYGYTF	TGTGCCACCAGCAGAGAGCGACTAGGCAGCTCTAACTATGGCTACACCTTC
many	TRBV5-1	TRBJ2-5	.	CASARGVAETQYF	TGCGCCAGCGCCCGAGGGGTAGCGGAGACCCAGTACTTC
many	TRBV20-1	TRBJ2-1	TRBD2	CSARDGPAGDIYNEQFF	TGCAGTGCTAGAGATGGTCCAGCGGGAGATATTTACAATGAGCAGTTCTTC
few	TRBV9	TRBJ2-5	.	CASSVGTNQETQYF	TGTGCCAGCAGCGTAGGGACTAACCAAGAGACCCAGTACTTC
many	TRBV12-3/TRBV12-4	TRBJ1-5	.	CASGGSSNQPQHF	TGTGCCAGCGGCGGCTCGAGCAATCAGCCCCAGCATTTT
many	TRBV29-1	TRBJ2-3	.	CSVEDWGAPDTQYF	TGCAGCGTTGAAGATTGGGGGGCACCAGATACGCAGTATTTT
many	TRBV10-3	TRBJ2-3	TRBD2	CAIGSGTSAGTQYF	TGTGCCATCGGCTCCGGGACTAGCGCTGGTACGCAGTATTTT
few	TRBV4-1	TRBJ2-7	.	CASSQRGYYEQYF	TGCGCCAGCAGCCAAAGGGGGTATTACGAGCAGTACTTC
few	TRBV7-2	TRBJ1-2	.	CASSLETDNYGYTF	TGTGCCAGCAGCTTAGAGACGGACAACTATGGCTACACCTTC
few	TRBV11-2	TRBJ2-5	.	CASRYTWSETQYF	TGTGCCAGCAGATACACATGGAGCGAGACCCAGTACTTC
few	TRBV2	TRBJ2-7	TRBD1	CASSTGPGQGTYEQYF	TGTGCCAGCAGCACAGGCCCGGGACAGGGGACCTACGAGCAGTACTTC
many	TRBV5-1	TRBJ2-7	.	CASSLEVSYNSYEQYF	TGCGCCAGCAGCTTGGAGGTCTCCTATAATTCCTACGAGCAGTACTTC
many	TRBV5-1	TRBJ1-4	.	CASSLDRATNEKLFF	TGCGCCAGCAGCTTGGACAGGGCGACTAATGAAAAACTGTTTTTT
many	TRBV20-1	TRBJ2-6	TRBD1	CSARGQGNSSGANVLTF	TGCAGTGCTAGGGGACAGGGTAACAGCTCTGGGGCCAACGTCCTGACTTTC
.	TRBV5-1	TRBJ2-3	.	CASSGGAGQSRTDTQYF	TGCGCCAGCAGCGGCGGGGCAGGTCAATCTCGCACAGATACGCAGTATTTT
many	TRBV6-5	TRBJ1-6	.	CASTNSSGLSSPLHF	TGTGCCAGCACTAACTCATCGGGACTTAGTTCACCCCTCCACTTT
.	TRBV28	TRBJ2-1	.	CASSSPMGGNEQFF	TGTGCCAGCAGTTCCCCCATGGGTGGCAATGAGCAGTTCTTC
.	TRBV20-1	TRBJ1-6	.	CSARRGIEPLHF	TGCAGTGCTAGAAGGGGAATTGAACCCCTCCACTTT
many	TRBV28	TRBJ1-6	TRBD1	CASSNDRGPNSPLHF	TGTGCCAGCAGCAACGACAGGGGGCCCAATTCACCCCTCCACTTT
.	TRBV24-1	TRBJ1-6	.	CATTGQMNSPLHF	TGTGCCACCACAGGACAGATGAATTCACCCCTCCACTTT
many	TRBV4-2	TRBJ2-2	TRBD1	CASSQRDRGRTGELFF	TGTGCCAGCAGCCAGCGGGACAGGGGTCGAACCGGGGAGCTGTTTTTT
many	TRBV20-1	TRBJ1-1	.	CSARWGGMNTEAFF	TGCAGTGCTAGATGGGGGGGGATGAACACTGAAGCTTTCTTT
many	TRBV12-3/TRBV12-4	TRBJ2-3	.	CASSLVQRKPDTQYF	TGTGCCAGCAGTTTAGTCCAGCGGAAACCAGATACGCAGTATTTT
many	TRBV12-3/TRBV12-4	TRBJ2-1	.	CASSPDIFNNEQFF	TGTGCCAGCAGTCCCGACATCTTCAACAATGAGCAGTTCTTC
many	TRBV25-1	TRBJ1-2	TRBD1	CASSEVQGAAIHF	TGTGCCAGCAGTGAAGTGCAGGGGGCGGCTATCCACTTC
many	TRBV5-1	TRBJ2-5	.	CASSSARVGGQETQYF	TGCGCCAGCAGCTCGGCCAGGGTTGGTGGTCAAGAGACCCAGTACTTC
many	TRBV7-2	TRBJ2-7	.	CASSLGSGTPYEQYF	TGTGCCAGCAGCTTAGGTTCCGGGACTCCCTACGAGCAGTACTTC
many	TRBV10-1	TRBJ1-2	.	CASSESENYGYTF	TGCGCCAGCAGTGAGTCAGAGAACTATGGCTACACCTTC
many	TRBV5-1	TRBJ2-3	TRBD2	CASSRRLATDTQYF	TGCGCCAGCAGCCGAAGACTAGCCACAGATACGCAGTATTTT
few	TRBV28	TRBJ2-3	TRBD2	CASSGTRRTDTQYF	TGTGCCAGCAGTGGGACTAGACGCACAGATACGCAGTATTTT
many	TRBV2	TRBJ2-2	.	CASSEALRGGELFF	TGTGCCAGCAGTGAAGCGCTTCGGGGCGGGGAGCTGTTTTTT
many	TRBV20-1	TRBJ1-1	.	CSAEASMNTEAFF	TGCAGTGCCGAAGCCAGCATGAACACTGAAGCTTTCTTT
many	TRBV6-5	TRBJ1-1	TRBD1	CASSYANRGTEAFF	TGTGCCAGCAGTTACGCTAACAGGGGCACTGAAGCTTTCTTT
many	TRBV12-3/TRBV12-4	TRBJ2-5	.	CASSSPGVRETQYF	TGTGCCAGCAGTTCCCCGGGAGTCCGGGAGACCCAGTACTTC
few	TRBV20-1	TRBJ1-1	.	CSARDPRYRENTEAFF	TGCAGTGCTAGAGACCCCCGATACAGGGAGAACACTGAAGCTTTCTTT
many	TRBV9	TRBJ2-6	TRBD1	CASSATGISGANVLTF	TGTGCCAGCAGCGCGACAGGGATCTCTGGGGCCAACGTCCTGACTTTC
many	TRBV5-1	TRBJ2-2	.	CASSGNAVRNTGELFF	TGCGCCAGCAGCGGCAACGCGGTTAGGAACACCGGGGAGCTGTTTTTT
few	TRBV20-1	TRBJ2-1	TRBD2	CSAQGLAGGHGDEQFF	TGCAGTGCTCAGGGACTAGCGGGGGGGCATGGAGATGAGCAGTTCTTC
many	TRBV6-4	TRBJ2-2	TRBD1	CASSPTRQGDTGELFF	TGTGCCAGCAGCCCAACTCGACAGGGTGACACCGGGGAGCTGTTTTTT
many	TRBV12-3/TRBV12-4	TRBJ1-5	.	CASSSQSRDQPQHF	TGTGCCAGCAGTTCCCAGAGCCGGGATCAGCCCCAGCATTTT
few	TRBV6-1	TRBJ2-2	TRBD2	CASTGLAGVGELFF	TGTGCCAGTACGGGGCTAGCGGGAGTCGGGGAGCTGTTTTTT
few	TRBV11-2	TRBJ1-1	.	CASSLDSAVGGAKGNTEAFF	TGTGCCAGCAGCTTAGATTCGGCGGTAGGGGGGGCGAAGGGGAACACTGAAGCTTTCTTT
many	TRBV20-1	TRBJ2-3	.	CSARDLRGSIDTQYF	TGCAGTGCTAGAGATCTTAGGGGGTCAATAGATACGCAGTATTTT
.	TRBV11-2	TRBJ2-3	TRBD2	CASSPTSGGQRSNTDTQYF	TGTGCCAGCAGCCCGACTAGCGGGGGACAACGATCTAACACAGATACGCAGTATTTT
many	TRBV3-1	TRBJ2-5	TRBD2	CASRKVAGGETQYF	TGTGCCAGCAGGAAGGTAGCGGGAGGAGAGACCCAGTACTTC